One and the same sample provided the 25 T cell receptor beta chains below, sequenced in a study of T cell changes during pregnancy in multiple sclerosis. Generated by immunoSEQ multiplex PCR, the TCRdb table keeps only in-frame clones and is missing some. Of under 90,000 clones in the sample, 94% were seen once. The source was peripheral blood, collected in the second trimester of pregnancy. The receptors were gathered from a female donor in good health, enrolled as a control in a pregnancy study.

CDR3 sequence (DNA): TGTGCCAGCAGCGTAGCGAGCGAGATGAACACTGAAGCTTTCTTT. Protein product: CASSVASEMNTEAFF. V gene TRBV9 combines with J gene TRBJ1-1; D uncertain. V was pared by 0 bases and J by 0 bases, with 9 bases between. The germline V gene has CDR1 SGDLS and CDR2 YYNGEE. CDR3 length: 15 amino acids.

The CDR3 DNA sequence: TGCGCCAGCAGCCAAGATAACCCTAAAGGGCGGGAGTCGAATGAGCAGTTCTTC. Protein product: CASSQDNPKGRESNEQFF. V usage is TRBV4-1 and J usage is TRBJ2-1, with 7 bases that match TRBD2. CDR3 size: 18 residues. The V segment lost 0 bases and the J segment 7 bases; nucleotides outside the gene matches: 15. Germline loops: CDR1 MGHRA, CDR2 YSYEKL.

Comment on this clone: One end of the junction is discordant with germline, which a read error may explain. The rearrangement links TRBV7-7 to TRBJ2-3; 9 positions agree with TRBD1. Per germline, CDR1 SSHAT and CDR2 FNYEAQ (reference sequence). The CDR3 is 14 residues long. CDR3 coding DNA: TGTGCTAGCAGCTTAGGACAGGGGAGAGATACGCAGTATTTT. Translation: CASSLGQGRDTQYF.

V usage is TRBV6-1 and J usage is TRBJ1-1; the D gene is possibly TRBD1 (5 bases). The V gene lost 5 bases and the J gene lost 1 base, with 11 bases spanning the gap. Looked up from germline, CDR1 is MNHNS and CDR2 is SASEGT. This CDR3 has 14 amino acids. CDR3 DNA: TGTGCCAGCAGTCCAACGGGGGAGAACACTGAAGCTTTCTTT. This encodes CASSPTGENTEAFF.

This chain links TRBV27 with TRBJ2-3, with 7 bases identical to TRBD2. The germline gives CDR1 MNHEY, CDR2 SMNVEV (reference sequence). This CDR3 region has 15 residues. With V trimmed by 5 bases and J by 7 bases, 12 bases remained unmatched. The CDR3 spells CASSPSESGGNTQYF. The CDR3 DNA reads TGTGCCAGCAGTCCTTCGGAATCGGGGGGTAATACGCAGTATTTT.

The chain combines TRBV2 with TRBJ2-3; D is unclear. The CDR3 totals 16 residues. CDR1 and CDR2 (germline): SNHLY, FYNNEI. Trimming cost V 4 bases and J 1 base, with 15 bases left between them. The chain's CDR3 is CASSVVNLLRTDTQYF. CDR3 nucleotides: TGTGCCAGCAGTGTTGTCAACCTTCTACGCACAGATACGCAGTATTTT.

Here the CDR3 DNA reads TGTGCCAGCAGTTCCCGTTTGGGTGAGGCAGATACGCAGTATTTT. This sequence encodes CASSSRLGEADTQYF. The rearrangement joins TRBV27 to TRBJ2-3; D unresolved. Germline V lookup: CDR1 MNHEY, CDR2 SMNVEV (reference sequence). This CDR3 has 15 residues. Trimming stripped 4 bases from V and 4 bases from J, with 15 bases between.

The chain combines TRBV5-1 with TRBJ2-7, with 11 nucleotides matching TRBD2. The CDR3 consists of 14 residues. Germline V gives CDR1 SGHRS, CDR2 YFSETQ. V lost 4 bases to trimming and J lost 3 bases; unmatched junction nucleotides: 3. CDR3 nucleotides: TGCGCCAGCAGCGTTAGCGGGAGGGACTACGAGCAGTACTTC. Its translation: CASSVSGRDYEQYF.

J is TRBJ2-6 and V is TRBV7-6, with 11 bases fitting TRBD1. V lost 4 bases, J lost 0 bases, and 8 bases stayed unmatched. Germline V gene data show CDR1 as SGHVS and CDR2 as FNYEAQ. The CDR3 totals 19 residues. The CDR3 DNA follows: TGTGCCAGCAGCTCCCTGGGAGGGACAGGGGGCTCTGGGGCCAACGTCCTGACTTTC. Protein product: CASSSLGGTGGSGANVLTF.

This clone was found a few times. The CDR3 DNA reads TGCAGCGTTGAAGGTGGAGAGAACACTGAAGCTTTCTTT. Translating it yields CSVEGGENTEAFF. The chain is built from TRBV29-1 and TRBJ1-1, with unresolved D. V gave up 1 base and J gave up 1 base, with 7 bases separating them. The CDR3 has 13 amino acids. CDR1 is SQVTM, CDR2 ANQGSEA, per germline.

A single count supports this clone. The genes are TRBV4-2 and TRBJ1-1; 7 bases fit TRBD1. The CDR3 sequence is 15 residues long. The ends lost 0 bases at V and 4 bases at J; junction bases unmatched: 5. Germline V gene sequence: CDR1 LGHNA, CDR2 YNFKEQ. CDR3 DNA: TGTGCCAGCAGCCAAGAGGAGGGGGCGCGCACTGAAGCTTTCTTT. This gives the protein CASSQEEGARTEAFF.

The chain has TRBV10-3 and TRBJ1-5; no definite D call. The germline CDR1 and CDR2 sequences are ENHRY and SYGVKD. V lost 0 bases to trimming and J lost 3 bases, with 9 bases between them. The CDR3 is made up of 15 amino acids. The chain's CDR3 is CAISESGGLNQPQHF. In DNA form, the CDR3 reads TGTGCCATCAGTGAGTCCGGCGGTCTCAATCAGCCCCAGCATTTT.

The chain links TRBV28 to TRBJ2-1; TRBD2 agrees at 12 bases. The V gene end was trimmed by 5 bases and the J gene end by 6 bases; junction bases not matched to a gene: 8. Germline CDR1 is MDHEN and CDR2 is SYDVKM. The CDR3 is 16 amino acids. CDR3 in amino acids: CASSLRTSGNSNEQFF. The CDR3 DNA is TGTGCCAGCAGTCTAAGGACTAGCGGGAACTCCAATGAGCAGTTCTTC.

The CDR3 sequence is CASSQAGLAIETQYF. Written as DNA, the CDR3 is TGCGCCAGCAGCCAAGCGGGACTAGCAATAGAGACCCAGTACTTC. The chain carries TRBV4-1 and TRBJ2-5; 9 positions agree with TRBD2. The length of the CDR3 is 15 residues. Germline V gene data show CDR1 as MGHRA and CDR2 as YSYEKL. The ends lost 1 base at V and 4 bases at J; junction bases unmatched: 4.

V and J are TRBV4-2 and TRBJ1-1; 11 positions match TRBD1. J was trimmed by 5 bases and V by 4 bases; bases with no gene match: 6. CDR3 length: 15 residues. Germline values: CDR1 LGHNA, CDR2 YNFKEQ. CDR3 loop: CASSRSGTGGTEAFF. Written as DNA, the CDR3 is TGTGCCAGCAGCCGATCCGGGACAGGGGGGACTGAAGCTTTCTTT.

CDR3 sequence (DNA): TGTGCCAGCAGTTTAGGCGGGGAGGCGGGACAGTACTTC. Its translation is CASSLGGEAGQYF. The chain links TRBV28 to TRBJ2-5; D perhaps matches TRBD2 (6 bases). With 2 bases removed from V and 11 bases from J, the gap between germline ends came to 15 bases. The germline V gene has CDR1 MDHEN and CDR2 SYDVKM. There are 13 residues in the CDR3.

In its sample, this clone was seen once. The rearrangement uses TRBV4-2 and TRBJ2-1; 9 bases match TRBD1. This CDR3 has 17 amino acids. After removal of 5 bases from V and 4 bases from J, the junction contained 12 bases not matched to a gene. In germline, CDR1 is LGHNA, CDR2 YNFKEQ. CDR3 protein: CASSGGSGTGTYNEQFF. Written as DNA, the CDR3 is TGTGCCAGCAGCGGGGGGAGCGGGACAGGGACTTACAATGAGCAGTTCTTC.

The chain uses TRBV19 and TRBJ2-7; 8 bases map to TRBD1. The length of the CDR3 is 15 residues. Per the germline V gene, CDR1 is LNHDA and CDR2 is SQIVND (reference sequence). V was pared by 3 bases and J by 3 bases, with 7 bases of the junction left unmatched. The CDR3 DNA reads TGTGCCAGTAGTATCAGAGGGACAGGACTCTACGAGCAGTACTTC. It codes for CASSIRGTGLYEQYF.

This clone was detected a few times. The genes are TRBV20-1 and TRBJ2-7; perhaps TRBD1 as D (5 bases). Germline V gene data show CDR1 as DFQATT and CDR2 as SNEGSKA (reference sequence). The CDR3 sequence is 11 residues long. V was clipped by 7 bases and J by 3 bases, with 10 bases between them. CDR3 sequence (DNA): TGCAGTGGCCAGGGCAGCTACGAGCAGTACTTC. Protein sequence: CSGQGSYEQYF.

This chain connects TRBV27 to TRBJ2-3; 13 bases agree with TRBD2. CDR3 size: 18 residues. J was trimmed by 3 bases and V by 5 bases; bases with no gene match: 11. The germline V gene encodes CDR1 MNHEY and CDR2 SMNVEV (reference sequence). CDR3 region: CASSLNSGLAGWTDTQYF. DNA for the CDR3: TGTGCCAGCAGTCTAAACTCGGGACTAGCGGGATGGACAGATACGCAGTATTTT.

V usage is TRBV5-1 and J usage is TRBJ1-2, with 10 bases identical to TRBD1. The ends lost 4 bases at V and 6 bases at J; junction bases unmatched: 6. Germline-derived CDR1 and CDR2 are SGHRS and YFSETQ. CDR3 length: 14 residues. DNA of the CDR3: TGCGCCAGCAGCCAGGACAGGGGGGGGAATGGCTACACCTTC. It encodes CASSQDRGGNGYTF. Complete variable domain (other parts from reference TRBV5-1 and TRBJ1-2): KAGVTQTPRYLIKTRGQQVTLSCSPISGHRSVSWYQQTPGQGLQFLFEYFSETQRNKGNFPGRFSGRQFSNSRSEMNVSTLELGDSALYLCASSQDRGGNGYTFGSGTRLTVV.

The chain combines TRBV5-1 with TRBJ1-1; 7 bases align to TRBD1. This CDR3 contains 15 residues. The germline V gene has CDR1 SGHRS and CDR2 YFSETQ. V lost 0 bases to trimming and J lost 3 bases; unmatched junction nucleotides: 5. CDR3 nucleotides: TGCGCCAGCAGCTTGGGCAGGGGGAGTTACACTGAAGCTTTCTTT. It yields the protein CASSLGRGSYTEAFF.

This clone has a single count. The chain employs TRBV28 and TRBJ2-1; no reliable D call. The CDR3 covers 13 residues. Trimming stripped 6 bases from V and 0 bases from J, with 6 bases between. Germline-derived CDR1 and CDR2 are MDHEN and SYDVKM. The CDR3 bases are TGTGCCAGCAGCCGGAGCTCCTACAATGAGCAGTTCTTC. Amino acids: CASSRSSYNEQFF.

The CDR3 DNA sequence: TGTGCCAGCAGCCCTCGGGGGGCAGGGATGGGGAATGAGCAGTTCTTC. Protein sequence: CASSPRGAGMGNEQFF. The chain joins TRBV7-6 to TRBJ2-1, with D tentatively TRBD2 (7 bases). V lost 5 bases and J 7 bases, leaving 21 bases between the germline ends. The CDR3 is 16 amino acids. Germline CDR1 is SGHVS and CDR2 is FNYEAQ.

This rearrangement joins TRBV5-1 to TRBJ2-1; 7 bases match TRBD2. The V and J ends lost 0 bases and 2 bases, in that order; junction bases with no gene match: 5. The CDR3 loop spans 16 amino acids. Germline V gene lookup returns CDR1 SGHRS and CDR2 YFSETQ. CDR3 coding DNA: TGCGCCAGCAGCTTGGACGGCGGGAGTACCTACAATGAGCAGTTCTTC. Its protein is CASSLDGGSTYNEQFF.